These 22 T cell receptor beta chains were all obtained from the same sample, sequenced in a study of T cell repertoires in cytomegalovirus infection. From the reads, TCRdb called clonotypes with MiXCR, one entry per CDR3 protein. This repertoire shows 200,000 or so distinct CDR3 sequences, about 21% found once; its top ten account for around 3.1%. Material for sequencing was PBMCs. All receptors derive from a human donor in good health (CMV status not recorded). Some clones in this sample may be carry-over from other donors' samples.

This clonotype was counted ten times or more. The V and J genes are TRBV7-8 and TRBJ1-5; D is perhaps TRBD1 (5 bases). Germline CDR1 is SGHVS and CDR2 is FQNEAQ. There are 16 residues in the CDR3. V lost 4 bases to trimming and J lost 2 bases, with 15 bases between them. In DNA form, the CDR3 reads TGTGCCAGCAGCTCTGGGGCGGGCACCCGCAATCAGCCCCAGCATTTT. This gives the protein CASSSGAGTRNQPQHF.

This clonotype was seen many times. V and J are TRBV7-2 and TRBJ2-7; D possibly corresponds to TRBD1 (6 bases). Germline-derived CDR1 and CDR2 are SGHTA and FQGNSA. V gave up 5 bases and J gave up 0 bases, with 14 bases separating them. This CDR3 is built from 15 residues. CDR3 DNA sequence: TGTGCCAGCAGCCCAGGAAGGGGGACCTCCTACGAGCAGTACTTC. Translated: CASSPGRGTSYEQYF.

CDR3 residues: CASKRQGPNYGYTF. CDR3 sequence (DNA): TGTGCCAGCAAACGACAGGGCCCTAACTATGGCTACACCTTC. The chain joins TRBV5-6 to TRBJ1-2; TRBD1 matches 7 bases. V gave up 6 bases and J gave up 0 bases; unmatched junction bases: 5. The germline V gene encodes CDR1 SGHDT and CDR2 YYEEEE. The CDR3 sequence is 14 residues long.

The sample holds a few counts of this clonotype. This chain links TRBV5-5 with TRBJ2-3; D call uncertain. The CDR3 extends over 13 amino acids. V lost 2 bases, J lost 4 bases, and 8 bases lay in between. Germline CDR1 SGHKS, CDR2 YYEKEE (reference sequence). CDR3 region: CASSLWPADTQYF. For the CDR3, the DNA is TGTGCCAGCAGCTTATGGCCCGCAGATACGCAGTATTTT.

This clonotype was seen only a few times. The chain uses TRBV27 and TRBJ2-1; D unclear. Trimming stripped 5 bases from V and 7 bases from J, with 15 bases between. CDR1 is MNHEY and CDR2 is SMNVEV in the germline V gene (reference sequence). This CDR3 has 14 amino acids. This CDR3 is CASSPRAVGNEQFF. The CDR3 nucleotides are TGTGCCAGCAGTCCACGGGCCGTGGGGAATGAGCAGTTCTTC.

The CDR3 DNA follows: TGTGCCAGTAGTCCTTCTCGACTAGCGGGGTGGCAAGAGACCCAGTACTTC. This translates into CASSPSRLAGWQETQYF. This chain links TRBV19 with TRBJ2-5; 11 nucleotides align to TRBD2. Trimming cost V 5 bases and J 2 bases; bases outside gene matches: 10. The length of the CDR3 is 17 residues. The V gene's germline CDR1 is LNHDA and CDR2 SQIVND (reference sequence).

The V and J genes are TRBV7-8 and TRBJ2-2, with 7 positions matching TRBD2. J lost 3 bases, V lost 1 base, and 5 bases had no gene match. Germline loops: CDR1 SGHVS, CDR2 FQNEAQ. The CDR3 extends over 16 amino acids. The CDR3 DNA reads TGTGCCAGCAGCTTAGGCTGGGGGGGGTACACCGGGGAGCTGTTTTTT. Translated: CASSLGWGGYTGELFF.

This clonotype was counted ten times or more. The chain recombines TRBV7-6 with TRBJ2-2; TRBD2 is a possible D gene (6 bases). The CDR3 contains 17 residues. V dropped 5 bases and J dropped 0 bases, with 16 bases sitting between them. Germline loops: CDR1 SGHVS, CDR2 FNYEAQ. This CDR3 reads CASSPGAAQSNTGELFF. The CDR3 DNA reads as TGTGCCAGCAGCCCGGGAGCGGCTCAGTCGAACACCGGGGAGCTGTTTTTT.

This chain joins TRBV6-6 and TRBJ1-4; D ambiguous. V was clipped by 2 bases and J by 0 bases, with 13 bases between them. Germline V CDR1 and CDR2: MNHNY, SVGAGI (reference sequence). The CDR3 totals 17 residues. The CDR3 loop is CASSYTVPAATNEKLFF. The CDR3, as DNA: TGTGCCAGCAGTTACACCGTCCCTGCAGCAACTAATGAAAAACTGTTTTTT.

The V gene is TRBV19, the J gene TRBJ2-1, with TRBD2 matching 9 bases. Unmatched junction bases numbered 4, after V lost 3 bases and J lost 7 bases. The CDR3 spans 14 residues. Germline CDR1 and CDR2: LNHDA and SQIVND (reference sequence). The CDR3 DNA is TGTGCCAGTAGTATGAAGGCGGGGGGGAATGAGCAGTTCTTC. It yields the protein CASSMKAGGNEQFF.

This clonotype was counted only a few times. The chain combines TRBV7-3 with TRBJ2-2; D may be TRBD2 (5 bases). This CDR3 is built from 15 residues. With 0 bases removed from V and 7 bases from J, the gap between germline ends came to 12 bases. Germline V gene lookup returns CDR1 SGHTA and CDR2 FQGTGA. The CDR3 region is CASSLTSGTNGELFF. As DNA, the CDR3 is TGTGCCAGCAGCTTAACGTCGGGAACCAACGGGGAGCTGTTTTTT.

This clonotype has only a few counts. J is TRBJ2-7 and V is TRBV20-1, with D perhaps TRBD2 (5 bases). The CDR3 runs 17 residues. Germline lookup yields CDR1 DFQATT and CDR2 SNEGSKA (reference sequence). The V end lost 1 base, the J end lost 2 bases, and 21 bases lay between the germline ends. CDR3 protein: CSARVVAAHGETYEQYF. DNA for the CDR3: TGCAGTGCTAGAGTAGTGGCGGCCCATGGGGAGACCTACGAGCAGTACTTC.

This clonotype was detected only a few times. The chain links TRBV6-1 to TRBJ1-4; a weak D match, TRBD1 (5 bases). Germline V gene lookup returns CDR1 MNHNS and CDR2 SASEGT. Between the trimmed V and J ends, which lost 6 bases and 4 bases, there was a span of 12 bases. This CDR3 contains 14 residues. The CDR3 nucleotides read TGTGCCAGCAGGTCAGGGCTCGTTAATGAAAAACTGTTTTTT. It codes for CASRSGLVNEKLFF.

This clonotype was seen a handful of times. J is TRBJ1-6 and V is TRBV7-6; D call uncertain. The germline V and J ends were trimmed by 2 bases and 9 bases, with 11 bases remaining between them. CDR3 length: 14 residues. From germline, CDR1 is SGHVS and CDR2 FNYEAQ. This CDR3 reads CASSLNDGVSPLHF. DNA of the CDR3: TGTGCCAGCAGCTTAAATGACGGTGTTTCACCCCTCCACTTT.

This clonotype has ten or more counts. This chain uses TRBV7-2 with TRBJ1-2, with a weak D call TRBD1 (6 bases). The CDR3 loop spans 15 amino acids. Germline loops: CDR1 SGHTA, CDR2 FQGNSA. V gave up 0 bases and J gave up 6 bases, with 14 bases separating them. The DNA for the CDR3 is TGTGCCAGCAGCTTAGCGCTACCAGGGGAGAATGGCTACACCTTC. Its translation: CASSLALPGENGYTF.

This clonotype was seen a handful of times. The CDR3 nucleotides read TGCGCCAGCAGCTTGATGCCGGGACAGGGCCAAGAGACCCAGTACTTC. As protein: CASSLMPGQGQETQYF. The chain combines TRBV5-1 with TRBJ2-5; 9 positions agree with TRBD1. CDR1 is SGHRS and CDR2 is YFSETQ in the germline V gene. V shed 1 base, J shed 1 base, and the junction held 5 bases outside the gene matches. This CDR3 region has 16 residues. The variable domain in full, completed from reference TRBV5-1 and TRBJ2-5, reads KAGVTQTPRYLIKTRGQQVTLSCSPISGHRSVSWYQQTPGQGLQFLFEYFSETQRNKGNFPGRFSGRQFSNSRSEMNVSTLELGDSALYLCASSLMPGQGQETQYFGPGTRLLVL.

This clonotype was found many times. V and J are TRBV27 and TRBJ2-7; no reliable D call. V was trimmed by 0 bases and J by 1 base, leaving 7 bases between them. The germline V gene encodes CDR1 MNHEY and CDR2 SMNVEV (reference sequence). The CDR3 loop spans 14 amino acids. CDR3 nucleotides: TGTGCCAGCAGTTTATCCTACGGGTCCTACGAGCAGTACTTC. It is translated as CASSLSYGSYEQYF.

This sequence joins TRBV20-1 and TRBJ1-5; D possibly corresponds to TRBD1 (6 bases). Germline-derived CDR1 and CDR2 are DFQATT and SNEGSKA (reference sequence). This CDR3 is built from 15 residues. Trimming took 0 bases from V and 2 from J, leaving 11 bases between them. CDR3 loop: CSAREGAGGNQPQHF. DNA for the CDR3: TGCAGTGCTAGAGAGGGGGCCGGGGGCAATCAGCCCCAGCATTTT.

A remark on this clonotype: One end of the junction varies from germline; a read error may be responsible. The rearrangement uses TRBV7-2 and TRBJ2-1; D perhaps matches TRBD2 (5 bases). This CDR3 has 16 amino acids. From germline, CDR1 is SGHTA and CDR2 FQGNSA. CDR3 sequence: CASSPRGSTLYNEQFF. The CDR3 DNA reads TGCGCCAGCAGCCCCCGGGGTAGCACACTCTACAATGAGCAGTTCTTC.

CDR3 sequence (DNA): TGCAGTGCTAGTAGGGGCGGGGAGCTGTTTTTT. Translating gives CSASRGGELFF. The J gene is TRBJ2-2, the V gene TRBV20-1; D might be TRBD1 (5 bases). This CDR3 contains 11 residues. Germline V gene sequence: CDR1 DFQATT, CDR2 SNEGSKA (reference sequence). The V gene lost 3 bases and the J gene lost 7 bases, with 6 bases spanning the gap.

This clonotype was observed many times. CDR3 region: CASSQARTGEETQYF. DNA for the CDR3: TGTGCCAGCAGCCAAGCCCGGACAGGGGAAGAGACCCAGTACTTC. The genes are TRBV4-2 and TRBJ2-5; 9 nucleotides match TRBD1. In germline, CDR1 is LGHNA, CDR2 YNFKEQ. V trimming: 1 base; J trimming: 3 bases; junction bases outside the gene matches: 3. The CDR3 runs to 15 residues.

This clonotype was picked up a small number of times. This rearrangement joins TRBV5-1 to TRBJ2-2, with D unclear. Germline CDR1 SGHRS, CDR2 YFSETQ. Deletions cut 3 bases from V and 2 bases from J, with 8 bases between. The length of the CDR3 is 14 residues. CDR3 amino acids: CASSSEPNTGELFF. Written as DNA, the CDR3 is TGCGCCAGCAGCTCCGAACCCAACACCGGGGAGCTGTTTTTT.